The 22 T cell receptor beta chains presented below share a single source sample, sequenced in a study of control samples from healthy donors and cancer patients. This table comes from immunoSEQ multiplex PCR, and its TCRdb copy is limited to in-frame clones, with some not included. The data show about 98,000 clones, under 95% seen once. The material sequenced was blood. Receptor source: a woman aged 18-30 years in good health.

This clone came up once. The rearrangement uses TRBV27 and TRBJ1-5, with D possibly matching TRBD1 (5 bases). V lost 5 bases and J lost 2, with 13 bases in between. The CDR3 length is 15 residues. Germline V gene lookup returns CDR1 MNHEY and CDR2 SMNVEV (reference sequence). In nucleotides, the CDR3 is TGTGCCAGCAGTGCCACCGGGGGAGGCAATCAGCCCCAGCATTTT. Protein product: CASSATGGGNQPQHF.

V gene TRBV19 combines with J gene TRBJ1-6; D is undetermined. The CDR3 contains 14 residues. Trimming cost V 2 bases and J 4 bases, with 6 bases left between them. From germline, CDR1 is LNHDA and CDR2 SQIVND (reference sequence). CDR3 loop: CASSILVYNSPLHF. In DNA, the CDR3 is TGTGCCAGTAGTATACTAGTATATAATTCACCCCTCCACTTT.

The CDR3 spells CASSIWGTGELFF. In DNA, the CDR3 is TGTGCCAGTAGTATCTGGGGCACCGGGGAGCTGTTTTTT. The V gene is TRBV19, the J gene TRBJ2-2; no definite D call. Germline V CDR1 and CDR2: LNHDA, SQIVND (reference sequence). Between the trimmed V and J ends, which lost 3 bases and 4 bases, there was a span of 6 bases. This CDR3 is built from 13 residues.

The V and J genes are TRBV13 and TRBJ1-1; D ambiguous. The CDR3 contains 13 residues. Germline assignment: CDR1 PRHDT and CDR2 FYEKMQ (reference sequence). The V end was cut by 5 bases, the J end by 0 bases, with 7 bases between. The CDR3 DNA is TGTGCCAGCAGCCCCCGGTTGAACACTGAAGCTTTCTTT. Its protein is CASSPRLNTEAFF.

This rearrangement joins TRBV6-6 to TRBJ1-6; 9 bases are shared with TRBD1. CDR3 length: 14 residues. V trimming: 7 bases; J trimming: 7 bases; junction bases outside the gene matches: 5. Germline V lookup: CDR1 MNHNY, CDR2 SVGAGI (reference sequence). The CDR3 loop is CASTGTGTNSPLHF. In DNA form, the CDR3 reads TGTGCCAGCACCGGGACAGGGACCAATTCACCCCTCCACTTT.

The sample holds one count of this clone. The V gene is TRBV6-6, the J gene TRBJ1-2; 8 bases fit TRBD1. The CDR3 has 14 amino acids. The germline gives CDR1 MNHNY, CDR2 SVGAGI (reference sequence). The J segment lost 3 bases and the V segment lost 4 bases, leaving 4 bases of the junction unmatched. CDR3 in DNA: TGTGCCAGCAGTTCGACAGGGGAGGACTATGGCTACACCTTC. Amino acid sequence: CASSSTGEDYGYTF.

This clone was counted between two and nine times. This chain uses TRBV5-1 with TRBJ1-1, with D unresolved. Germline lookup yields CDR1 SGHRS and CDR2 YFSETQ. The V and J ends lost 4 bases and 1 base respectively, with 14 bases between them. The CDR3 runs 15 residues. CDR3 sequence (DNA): TGCGCCAGCAGCCGAGATAGAACCCGGAACACTGAAGCTTTCTTT. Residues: CASSRDRTRNTEAFF. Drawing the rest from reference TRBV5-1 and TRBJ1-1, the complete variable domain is KAGVTQTPRYLIKTRGQQVTLSCSPISGHRSVSWYQQTPGQGLQFLFEYFSETQRNKGNFPGRFSGRQFSNSRSEMNVSTLELGDSALYLCASSRDRTRNTEAFFGQGTRLTVV.

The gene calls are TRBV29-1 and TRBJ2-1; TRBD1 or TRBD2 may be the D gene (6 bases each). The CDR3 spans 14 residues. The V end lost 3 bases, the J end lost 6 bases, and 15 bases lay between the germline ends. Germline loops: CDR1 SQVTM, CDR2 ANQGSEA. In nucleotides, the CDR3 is TGCAGCGTTGACACCCTGAGGGGGGTCAATGAGCAGTTCTTC. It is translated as CSVDTLRGVNEQFF.

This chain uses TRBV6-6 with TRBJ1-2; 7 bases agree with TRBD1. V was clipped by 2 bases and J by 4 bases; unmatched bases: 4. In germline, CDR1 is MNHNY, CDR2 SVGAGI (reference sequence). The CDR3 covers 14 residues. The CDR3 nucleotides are TGTGCCAGCAGTTACCCCGACAGGGTCTATGGCTACACCTTC. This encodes CASSYPDRVYGYTF.

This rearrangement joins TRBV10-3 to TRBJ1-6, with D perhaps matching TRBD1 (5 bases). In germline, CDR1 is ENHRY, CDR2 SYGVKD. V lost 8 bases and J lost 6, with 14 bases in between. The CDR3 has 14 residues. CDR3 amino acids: CAIGKTELNSPLHF. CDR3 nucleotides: TGTGCCATCGGCAAGACAGAACTTAATTCACCCCTCCACTTT.

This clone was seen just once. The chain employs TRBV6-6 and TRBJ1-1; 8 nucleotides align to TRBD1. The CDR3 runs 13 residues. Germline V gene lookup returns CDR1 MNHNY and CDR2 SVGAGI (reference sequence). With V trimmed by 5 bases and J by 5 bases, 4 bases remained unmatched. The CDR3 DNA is TGTGCCAGCAGTCTTCAGGGGGCGACTGAAGCTTTCTTT. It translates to CASSLQGATEAFF.

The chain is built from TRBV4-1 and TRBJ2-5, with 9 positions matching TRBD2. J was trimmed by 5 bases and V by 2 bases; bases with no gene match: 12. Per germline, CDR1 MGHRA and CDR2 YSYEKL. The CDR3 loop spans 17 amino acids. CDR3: CASSQLDMGLALETQYF. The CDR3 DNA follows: TGCGCCAGCAGCCAACTTGATATGGGACTAGCATTGGAGACCCAGTACTTC.

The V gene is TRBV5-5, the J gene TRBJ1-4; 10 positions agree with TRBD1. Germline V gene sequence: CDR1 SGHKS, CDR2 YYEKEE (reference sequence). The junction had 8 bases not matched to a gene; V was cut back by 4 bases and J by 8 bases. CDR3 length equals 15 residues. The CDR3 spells CASSAGTGDGEKLFF. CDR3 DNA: TGTGCCAGCAGCGCCGGGACAGGGGATGGGGAAAAACTGTTTTTT.

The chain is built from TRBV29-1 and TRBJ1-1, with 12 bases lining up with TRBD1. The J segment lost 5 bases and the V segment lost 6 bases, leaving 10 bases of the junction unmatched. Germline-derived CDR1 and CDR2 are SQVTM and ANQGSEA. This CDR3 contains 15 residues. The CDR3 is CSVSGTGGVGTEAFF. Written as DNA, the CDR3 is TGCAGCGTCTCCGGGACAGGGGGCGTTGGTACTGAAGCTTTCTTT.

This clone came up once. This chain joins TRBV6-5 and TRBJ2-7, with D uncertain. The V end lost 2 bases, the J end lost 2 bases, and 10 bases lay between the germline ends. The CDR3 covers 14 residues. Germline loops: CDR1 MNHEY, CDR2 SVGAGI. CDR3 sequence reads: CASSYDGPPYEQYF. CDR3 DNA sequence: TGTGCCAGCAGTTACGACGGGCCACCCTACGAGCAGTACTTC.

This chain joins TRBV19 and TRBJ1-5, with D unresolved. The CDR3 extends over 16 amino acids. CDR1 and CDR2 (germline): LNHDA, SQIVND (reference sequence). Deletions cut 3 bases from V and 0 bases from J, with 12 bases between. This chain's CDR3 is CASSIRTVYSNQPQHF. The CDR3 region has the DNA TGTGCCAGTAGTATCCGGACCGTCTATAGCAATCAGCCCCAGCATTTT.

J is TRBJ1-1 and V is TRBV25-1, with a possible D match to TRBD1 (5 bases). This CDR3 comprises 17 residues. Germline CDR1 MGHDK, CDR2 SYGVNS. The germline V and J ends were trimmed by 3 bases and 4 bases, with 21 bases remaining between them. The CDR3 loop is CASSELTQEWWSTEAFF. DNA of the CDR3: TGTGCCAGCAGTGAGTTAACACAGGAGTGGTGGAGCACTGAAGCTTTCTTT.

The CDR3 spells CASSPPGGGGNQPQHF. The CDR3 nucleotides read TGTGCCAGCAGTCCTCCGGGGGGGGGCGGCAATCAGCCCCAGCATTTT. The chain joins TRBV28 to TRBJ1-5; possible D gene TRBD1, 6 bases. The CDR3 totals 16 residues. From germline, CDR1 is MDHEN and CDR2 SYDVKM. The ends were cut back, 5 bases at V and 2 bases at J, with 16 bases in the middle.

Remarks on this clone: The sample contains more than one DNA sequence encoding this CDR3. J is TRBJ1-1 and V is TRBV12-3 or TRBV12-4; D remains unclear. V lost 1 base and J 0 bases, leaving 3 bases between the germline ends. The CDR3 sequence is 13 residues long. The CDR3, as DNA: TGTGCCAGCAGTTTAGGAATGAACACTGAAGCTTTCTTT. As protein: CASSLGMNTEAFF.

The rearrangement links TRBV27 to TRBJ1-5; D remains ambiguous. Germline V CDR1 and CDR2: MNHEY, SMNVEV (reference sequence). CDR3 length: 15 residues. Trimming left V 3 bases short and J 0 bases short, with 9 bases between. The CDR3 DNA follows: TGTGCCAGCAGTTTGAGTGGATATAGCAATCAGCCCCAGCATTTT. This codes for CASSLSGYSNQPQHF.

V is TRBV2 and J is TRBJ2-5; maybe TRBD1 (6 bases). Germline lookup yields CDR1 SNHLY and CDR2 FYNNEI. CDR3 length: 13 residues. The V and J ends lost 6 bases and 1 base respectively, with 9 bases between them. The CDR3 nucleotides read TGTGCCAGCAGGGACAGTTTCCAAGAGACCCAGTACTTC. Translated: CASRDSFQETQYF.

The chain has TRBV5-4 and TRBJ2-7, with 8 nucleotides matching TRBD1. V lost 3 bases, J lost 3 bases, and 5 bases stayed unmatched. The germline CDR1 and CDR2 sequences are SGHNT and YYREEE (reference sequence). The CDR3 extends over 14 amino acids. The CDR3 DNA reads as TGTGCCAGCAGCTCGAAGACAGGGGTCTACGAGCAGTACTTC. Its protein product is CASSSKTGVYEQYF.